These T cell receptor beta chains were read from a single sample in a study of graft-versus-host responses after intestinal transplantation. This table comes from immunoSEQ multiplex PCR, and its TCRdb copy is limited to in-frame clones, with some not included. The repertoire has roughly 97,000 clones, roughly nine tenths of them found once; the top ten carry under 0.2%. Their cognate antigens are unknown. The material sequenced was unstimulated CD4+ T cells sorted from spleen or lymph node cells, taken before transplant. These receptors were taken from a human donor who was the organ donor for an intestinal transplant. The CDR3 runs from the conserved cysteine through the conserved F or W.

J: TRBJ2-3; V: TRBV7-2; CDR3: CASSLVSGPMADTQYF
J: TRBJ1-2; V: TRBV19; CDR3: CASSIADYDYTF
J: TRBJ1-2; V: TRBV4-3; CDR3: CASSPPGSSFYGYTF
J: TRBJ1-2; V: TRBV7-9; CDR3: CASSLGVRGRRGGYTF
J: TRBJ1-2; V: TRBV5-5; CDR3: CASSSKTAIGYTF
J: TRBJ1-5; V: TRBV6-5; CDR3: CASRGQGNQPQHF
J: TRBJ2-1; V: TRBV9; CDR3: CASSASGPANEQFF
J: TRBJ2-1; V: TRBV7-6; CDR3: CASSLGGTGTIGRNEQFF
J: TRBJ1-6; V: TRBV18; CDR3: CASSRTGNNSPLHF
J: TRBJ2-2; V: TRBV15; CDR3: CATSRDLSGELFF
J: -; V: TRBV5-6; CDR3: CASGRLTQIYEQYF
J: TRBJ1-2; V: TRBV5-4; CDR3: CASSLEQLYGYTF
J: TRBJ2-7; V: TRBV6-6; CDR3: CASIDRGLSSYEQYF
J: TRBJ2-2; V: TRBV4-2; CDR3: CASSPSAAGGDTGELFF
J: TRBJ2-7; V: TRBV4-1; CDR3: CASSQDWSPSSYEQYF
J: TRBJ1-2; V: TRBV2; CDR3: CASNARQINYGYTF
J: TRBJ2-1; V: TRBV5-5; CDR3: CASSLAAGGRYNEQFF
J: TRBJ2-5; V: TRBV30; CDR3: CAWSALQGAGTQYF
J: TRBJ1-1; V: TRBV6-5; CDR3: CASSYRGSEGAFF
J: TRBJ2-2; V: TRBV5-5; CDR3: CASSRPGLAGSNTGELFF
J: TRBJ2-3; V: TRBV27; CDR3: CASSLSYRGWADTQYF
J: TRBJ1-3; V: TRBV27; CDR3: CASSASRGPGNTIYF
J: TRBJ1-2; V: TRBV2; CDR3: CASTEGGYGYTF
J: TRBJ1-2; V: TRBV18; CDR3: CASSPRPGQGDGYTF
J: TRBJ2-7; V: TRBV7-9; CDR3: CASSPGGLSSYEQYF
J: TRBJ1-1; V: TRBV18; CDR3: CASSPSDTEAFF